This T cell receptor (gamma chain) was retrieved from a study of gamma delta lymphoproliferative disorders and STAT genes (dated by TCRdb to about 2018). For context, the study as a whole: Of the 9 Tgammadelta LGLL patients who were sequenced, 5 followed an indolent course, while 4 had symptomatic disease. To confirm results, a couple of gamma-chain samples and every delta-chain sample were sequenced twice. The study profiled TCR gamma and delta CDR3 repertoires by deep sequencing in Tgammadelta lymphoproliferative disease patients and healthy controls, within a larger immunophenotypic and STAT-mutation study. The TCR-sequenced pilot group comprised about nine Tgammadelta large granular lymphocyte leukemia patients and a couple of hepatosplenic T-cell lymphoma patients. Gamma-chain libraries were prepared from at least 50 ng of genomic DNA using the LymphoTrack Dx TCRG Assay. Since no corresponding Invivoscribe delta assay was available, delta-chain libraries were prepared following the standard operating procedure of the EuroClonality-NGS working group.

For TCR sequencing, genomic DNA was taken from peripheral blood mononuclear cells isolated from both patients and controls. The sequenced patients had a median age of roughly 65 years and comprised roughly five males and roughly six females. Patients were recruited at a single hematology unit in Padova, Italy, and were reclassified as T-LGLL or HSTCL according to 2017 WHO criteria. Every patient sample was obtained either before therapy or while the patient was off therapy. The study at large found these results: Control T cells were likely spread across varied maturation stages, whereas leukemic cells were skewed toward terminal effectors, which potentially limits comparisons between patients and controls. Almost every major gamma and delta clonotype found in patients was public, meaning shared with at least one healthy donor, with just a couple of gamma clonotypes being private to disease. The authors noted that NGS specificity may be reduced at low frequencies, so the public or private nature of leukemic clones needs confirmation. Major clones in indolent patients were dominated by Vgamma9-JgammaP and Vdelta2-Ddelta3-Jdelta1 rearrangements, but these rearrangements were absent in symptomatic patients, who instead used less common gene combinations. In whole-repertoire clustering, patient gamma repertoires grouped separately from healthy controls, whereas delta repertoires showed no separation between groups.

By its share of the sample, this clone is medium-sized (0.01 to 0.1%). This receptor's antigen is unknown. No much larger clonotype is one base removed from it; base qualities were not supplied. Including cysteine and phenylalanine, the CDR3 has 11 amino acids. CDR3 DNA only is kept here, 33 bases in frame from base 1. Clipping removes 8 bases from V and 15 bases from J, with 10 as the unmatched junction base count. In both library preparation methods, multiplex PCR was run with primers aimed at the conserved V and J regions of the TCR genes. Amplicons were purified, pooled and sequenced on an Illumina MiSeq platform. The paper's processing steps were these. V(D)J alignment, clonotype assembly and translation were handled by MiXCR, while functionality assessment and CDR3 repertoire analyses were done with VDJtools. CDR3 followed the IMGT definition, and analyses included only productive sequences that used functional genes, leaving out ORF genes and pseudogenes. Identical amino acid CDR3s of major clonotypes (frequency >=5%) were searched for across all patients and controls using a custom Python script. A one-sided non-parametric Wilcoxon test was used to compare clonotype frequencies between patients and controls. After TCRdb called clones again from the public reads with CATT, rows with identical DNA were merged. These V and J calls rely on TCRdb rather than the paper's analysis. This sample has some 1,200 gamma-chain clones in its table, and 8.5% to 10% of those were observed once. The ten largest account for around nine tenths of the sample.

The sample taken for sequencing was blood. This TCR was recovered from a human donor with gamma-delta T-cell large granular lymphocyte leukemia. Here the chain combines TRGV10 and TRGJP1. TRGV10 is marked as an open reading frame, function uncertain. CDR3 protein: CAAWDYRLKIF. The nucleotide sequence reads TGTGCTGCGTGGGATTATAGGCTCAAGATATTT.